The entry below describes one T cell receptor beta chain. This entry is derived from a study of control samples from healthy donors and cancer patients. The repertoire was sequenced with immunoSEQ multiplex PCR; TCRdb's copy has only in-frame clones and lacks some. This table has around 80,000 clones, 70% to 90% appearing once. CDR1 is LNHDA and CDR2 is SQIVND in the germline V gene (reference sequence). The CDR3 totals 15 residues. The ends were cut back, 6 bases at V and 6 bases at J, with 15 bases in the middle. Sequencing was carried out using blood. This receptor was obtained from a woman between 45 and 65 years old in good health. The V gene is TRBV19, the J gene TRBJ1-6; a possible D gene is TRBD1 (5 bases). The CDR3 sequence is CASRIGANGNSPLHF. The CDR3 DNA reads as TGTGCCAGTAGGATCGGGGCAAACGGTAATTCACCCCTCCACTTT.